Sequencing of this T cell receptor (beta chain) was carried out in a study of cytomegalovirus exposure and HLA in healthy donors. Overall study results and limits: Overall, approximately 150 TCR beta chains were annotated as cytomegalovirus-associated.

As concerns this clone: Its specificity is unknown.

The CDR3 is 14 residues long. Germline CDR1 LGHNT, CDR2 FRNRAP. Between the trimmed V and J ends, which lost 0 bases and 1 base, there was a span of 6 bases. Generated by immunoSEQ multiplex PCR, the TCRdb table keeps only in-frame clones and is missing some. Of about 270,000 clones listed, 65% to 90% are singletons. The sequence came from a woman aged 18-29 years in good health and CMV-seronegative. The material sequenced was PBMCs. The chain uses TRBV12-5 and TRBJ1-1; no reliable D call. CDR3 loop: CASGLVLRNTEAFF. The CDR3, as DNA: TGTGCTAGTGGTTTGGTACTACGGAACACTGAAGCTTTCTTT.